This TCR beta chain comes out of a study of cytomegalovirus exposure and HLA in healthy donors. Looking at the study overall: Inside one of the first data releases sat around 86 million unique TCRs taken from HLA-typed donors. Regarding the study as a whole: Among CMV-associated TCR beta chains, most appeared HLA-restricted in a later analysis. Researchers left out some V segments, among them TRBV6-2 and TRBV6-3, as indistinguishable. Fewer N-insertions (relative to the approximately 700-donor mean) were reportedly seen in an Asian-associated ancestry cluster in a later analysis.

About this clone itself: Its antigen is not known.

Primers for the PCR totalled 60 Vbeta and 13 Jbeta. Generated by immunoSEQ multiplex PCR, the TCRdb table keeps only in-frame clones and is missing some. The sample shows around 150,000 clones, about 64% of them seen only once. The CDR3 runs 17 residues. After removal of 0 bases from V and 3 bases from J, the junction contained 10 bases not matched to a gene. The germline gives CDR1 SGHRS, CDR2 YFSETQ. Sequences were obtained from PBMCs. The source is a woman aged 60-75 years in good health and CMV-seropositive. This chain uses TRBV5-1 with TRBJ1-1; 8 positions agree with TRBD1. The CDR3 DNA reads TGCGCCAGCAGCTTGGCGGGGACAGGTTTGGGGGACACTGAAGCTTTCTTT. Its translation is CASSLAGTGLGDTEAFF.